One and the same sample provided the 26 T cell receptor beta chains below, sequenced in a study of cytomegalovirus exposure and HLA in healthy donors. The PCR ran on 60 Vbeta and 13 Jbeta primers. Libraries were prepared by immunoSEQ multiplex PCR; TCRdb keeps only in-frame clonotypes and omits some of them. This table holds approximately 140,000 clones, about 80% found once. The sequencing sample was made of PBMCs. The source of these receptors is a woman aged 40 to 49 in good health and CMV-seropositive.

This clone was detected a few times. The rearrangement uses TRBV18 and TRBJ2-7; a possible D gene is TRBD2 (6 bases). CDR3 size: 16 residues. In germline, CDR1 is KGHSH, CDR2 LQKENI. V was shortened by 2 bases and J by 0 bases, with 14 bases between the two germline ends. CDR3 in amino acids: CASSPASGPGSYEQYF. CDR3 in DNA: TGTGCCAGCTCACCAGCAAGCGGGCCCGGCTCCTACGAGCAGTACTTC.

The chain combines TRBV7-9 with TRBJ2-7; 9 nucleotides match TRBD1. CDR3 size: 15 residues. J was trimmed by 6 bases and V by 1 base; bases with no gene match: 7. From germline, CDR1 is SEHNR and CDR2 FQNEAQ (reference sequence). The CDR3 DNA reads TGTGCCAGCAGCTTAGGGGACAGGGCCTCGGGCGAGCAGTACTTC. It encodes CASSLGDRASGEQYF.

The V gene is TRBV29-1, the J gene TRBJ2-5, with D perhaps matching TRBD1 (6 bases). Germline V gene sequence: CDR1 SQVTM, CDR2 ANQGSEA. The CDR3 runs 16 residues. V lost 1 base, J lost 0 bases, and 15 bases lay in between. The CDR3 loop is CSVEVVVWTDQETQYF. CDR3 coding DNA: TGCAGCGTTGAAGTTGTAGTTTGGACAGACCAAGAGACCCAGTACTTC.

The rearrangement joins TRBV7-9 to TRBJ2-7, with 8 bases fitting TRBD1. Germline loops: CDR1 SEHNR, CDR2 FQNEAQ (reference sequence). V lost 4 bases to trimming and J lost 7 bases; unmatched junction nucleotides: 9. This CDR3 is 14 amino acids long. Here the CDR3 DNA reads TGTGCCAGCAGCTCGAGACAGGGGACGGGAGAGCAGTACTTC. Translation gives CASSSRQGTGEQYF. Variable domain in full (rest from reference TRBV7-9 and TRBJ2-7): DTGVSQNPRHKITKRGQNVTFRCDPISEHNRLYWYRQTLGQGPEFLTYFQNEAQLEKSRLLSDRFSAERPKGSFSTLEIQRTEQGDSAMYLCASSSRQGTGEQYFGPGTRLTVT.

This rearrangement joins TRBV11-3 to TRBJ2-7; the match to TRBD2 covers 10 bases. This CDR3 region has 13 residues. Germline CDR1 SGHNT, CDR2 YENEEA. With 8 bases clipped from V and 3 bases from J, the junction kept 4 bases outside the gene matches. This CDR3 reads CASSASGSYEQYF. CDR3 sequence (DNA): TGTGCCAGCTCGGCTAGCGGGAGCTACGAGCAGTACTTC.

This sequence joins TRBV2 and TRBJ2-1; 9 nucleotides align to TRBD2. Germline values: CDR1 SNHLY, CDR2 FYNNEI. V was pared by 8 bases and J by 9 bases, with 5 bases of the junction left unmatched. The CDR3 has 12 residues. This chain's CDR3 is CASDLAGTEQFF. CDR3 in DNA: TGTGCCAGCGATCTAGCGGGAACTGAGCAGTTCTTC.

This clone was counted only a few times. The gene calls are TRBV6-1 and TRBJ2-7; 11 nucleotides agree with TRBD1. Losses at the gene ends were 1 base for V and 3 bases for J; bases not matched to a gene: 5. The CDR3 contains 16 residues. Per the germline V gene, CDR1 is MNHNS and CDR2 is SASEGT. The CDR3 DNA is TGTGCCAGCAGTGAAGAGAGCGGGACAGGGGGCTACGAGCAGTACTTC. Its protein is CASSEESGTGGYEQYF.

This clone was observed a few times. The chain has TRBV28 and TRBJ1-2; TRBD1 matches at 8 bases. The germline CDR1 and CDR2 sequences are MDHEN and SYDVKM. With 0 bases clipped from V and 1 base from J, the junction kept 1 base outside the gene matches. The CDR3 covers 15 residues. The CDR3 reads CASSLWGQVNYGYTF. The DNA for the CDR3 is TGTGCCAGCAGTTTATGGGGACAGGTTAACTATGGCTACACCTTC.

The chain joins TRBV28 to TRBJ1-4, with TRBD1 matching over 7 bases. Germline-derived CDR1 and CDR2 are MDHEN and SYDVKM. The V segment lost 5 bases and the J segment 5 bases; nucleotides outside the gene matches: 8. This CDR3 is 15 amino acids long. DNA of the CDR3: TGTGCCAGCAGTGGGAGCTTACAGGGGAATGAAAAACTGTTTTTT. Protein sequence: CASSGSLQGNEKLFF.

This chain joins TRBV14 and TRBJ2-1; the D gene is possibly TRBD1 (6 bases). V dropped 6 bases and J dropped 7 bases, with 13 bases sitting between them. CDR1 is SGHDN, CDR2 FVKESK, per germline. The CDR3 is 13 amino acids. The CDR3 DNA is TGTGCCAGCAGGAAGGTAGGGGGAAATGAGCAGTTCTTC. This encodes CASRKVGGNEQFF.

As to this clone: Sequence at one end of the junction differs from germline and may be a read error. CDR3 nucleotide sequence: TGTGCCAGTAATATACAGGGAAGGGGCAATCAGCCCCAGCATTTT. It yields the protein CASNIQGRGNQPQHF. The gene calls are TRBV19 and TRBJ1-5, with a tentative D call TRBD1 (6 bases). CDR1 is LNHDA and CDR2 is SQIVND in the germline V gene (reference sequence). The CDR3 consists of 15 residues.

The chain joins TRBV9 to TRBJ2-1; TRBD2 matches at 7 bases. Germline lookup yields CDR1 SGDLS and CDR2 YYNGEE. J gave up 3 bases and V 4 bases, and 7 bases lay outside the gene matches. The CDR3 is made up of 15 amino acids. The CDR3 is CASSPREKGYNEQFF. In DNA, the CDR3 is TGTGCCAGCAGCCCGCGGGAGAAGGGCTACAATGAGCAGTTCTTC.

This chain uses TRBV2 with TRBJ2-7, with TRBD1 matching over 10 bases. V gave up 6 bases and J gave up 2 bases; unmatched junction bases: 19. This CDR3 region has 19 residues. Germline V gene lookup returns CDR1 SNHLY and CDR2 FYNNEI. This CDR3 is CASRAARGTGERRTYEQYF. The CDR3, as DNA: TGTGCCAGCAGGGCCGCCCGCGGGACAGGGGAACGACGAACCTACGAGCAGTACTTC.

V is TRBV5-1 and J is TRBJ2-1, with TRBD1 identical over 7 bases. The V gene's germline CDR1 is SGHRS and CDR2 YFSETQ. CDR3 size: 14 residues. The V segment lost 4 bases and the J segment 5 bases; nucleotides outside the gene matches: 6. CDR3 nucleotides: TGCGCCAGCAGCCCGGGACAGCTAGACAATGAGCAGTTCTTC. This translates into CASSPGQLDNEQFF.

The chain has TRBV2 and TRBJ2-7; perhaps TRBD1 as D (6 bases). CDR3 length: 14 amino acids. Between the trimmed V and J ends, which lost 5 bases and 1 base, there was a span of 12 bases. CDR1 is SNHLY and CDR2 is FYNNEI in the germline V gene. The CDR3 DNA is TGTGCCAGCAGTACGGACAGCTGGTCCTACGAGCAGTACTTC. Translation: CASSTDSWSYEQYF.

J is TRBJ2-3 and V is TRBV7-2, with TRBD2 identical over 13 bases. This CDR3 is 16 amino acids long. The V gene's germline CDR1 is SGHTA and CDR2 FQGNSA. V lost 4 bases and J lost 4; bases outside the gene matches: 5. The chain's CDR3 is CASSYGLAGVSDTQYF. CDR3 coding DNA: TGTGCCAGCAGCTACGGACTAGCGGGAGTGTCAGATACGCAGTATTTT.

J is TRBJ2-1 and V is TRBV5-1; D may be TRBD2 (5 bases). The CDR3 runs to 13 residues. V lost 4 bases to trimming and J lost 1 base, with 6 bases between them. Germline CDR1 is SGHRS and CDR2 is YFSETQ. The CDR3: CASSPGSYNEQFF. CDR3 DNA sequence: TGCGCCAGCAGCCCGGGGTCCTACAATGAGCAGTTCTTC.

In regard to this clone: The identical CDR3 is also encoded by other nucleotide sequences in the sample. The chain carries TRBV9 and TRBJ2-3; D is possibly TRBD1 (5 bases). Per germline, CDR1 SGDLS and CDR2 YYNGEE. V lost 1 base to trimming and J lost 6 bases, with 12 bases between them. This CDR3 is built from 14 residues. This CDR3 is CASSVRGSLDTQYF. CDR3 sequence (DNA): TGTGCCAGCAGCGTAAGGGGTAGTTTGGATACGCAGTATTTT.

This CDR3 reads CASSLGGGVNEKLFF. The CDR3 nucleotides are TGTGCCAGCAGCTTAGGAGGGGGGGTGAATGAAAAACTGTTTTTT. The chain joins TRBV7-6 to TRBJ1-4, with D possibly matching TRBD1 (6 bases). Germline CDR1 is SGHVS and CDR2 is FNYEAQ. Trimming left V 1 base short and J 5 bases short, with 11 bases between. The CDR3 spans 15 residues.

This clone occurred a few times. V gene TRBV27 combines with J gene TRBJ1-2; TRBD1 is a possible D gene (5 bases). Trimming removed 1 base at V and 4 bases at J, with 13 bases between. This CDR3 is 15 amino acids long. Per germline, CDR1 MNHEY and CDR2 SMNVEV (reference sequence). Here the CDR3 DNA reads TGTGCCAGCAGTTTATTTGGGGCAGGGTCCTATGGCTACACCTTC. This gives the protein CASSLFGAGSYGYTF.

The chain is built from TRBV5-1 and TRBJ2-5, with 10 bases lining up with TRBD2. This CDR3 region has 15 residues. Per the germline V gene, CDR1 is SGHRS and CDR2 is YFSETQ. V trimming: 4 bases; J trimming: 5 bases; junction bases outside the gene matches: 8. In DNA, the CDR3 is TGCGCCAGCAGCCCCTACCCACTAGCGGGGGAGACCCAGTACTTC. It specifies CASSPYPLAGETQYF.

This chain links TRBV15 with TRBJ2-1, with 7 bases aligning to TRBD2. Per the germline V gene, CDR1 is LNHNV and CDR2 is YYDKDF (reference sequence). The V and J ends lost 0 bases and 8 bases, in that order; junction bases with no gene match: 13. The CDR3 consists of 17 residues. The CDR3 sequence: CATSRDVKGGRGHEQFF. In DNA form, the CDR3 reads TGTGCCACCAGCAGAGATGTCAAGGGTGGGAGGGGCCATGAGCAGTTCTTC.

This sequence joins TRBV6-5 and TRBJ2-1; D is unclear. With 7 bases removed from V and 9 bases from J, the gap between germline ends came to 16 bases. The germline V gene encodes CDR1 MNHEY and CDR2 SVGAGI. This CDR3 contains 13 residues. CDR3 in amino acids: CASTESYNGEQFF. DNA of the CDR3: TGTGCCAGCACGGAGTCCTACAACGGTGAGCAGTTCTTC.

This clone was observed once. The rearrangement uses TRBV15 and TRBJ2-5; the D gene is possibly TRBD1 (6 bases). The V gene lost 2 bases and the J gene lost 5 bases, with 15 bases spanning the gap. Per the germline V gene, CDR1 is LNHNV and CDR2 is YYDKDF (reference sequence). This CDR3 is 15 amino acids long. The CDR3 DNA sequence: TGTGCCACCAGCAGAAGTGACAGGCCCGGGGAGACCCAGTACTTC. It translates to CATSRSDRPGETQYF. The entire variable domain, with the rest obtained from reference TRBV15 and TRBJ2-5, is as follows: DAMVIQNPRYQVTQFGKPVTLSCSQTLNHNVMYWYQQKSSQAPKLLFHYYDKDFNNEADTPDNFQSRRPNTSFCFLDIRSPGLGDTAMYLCATSRSDRPGETQYFGPGTRLLVL.

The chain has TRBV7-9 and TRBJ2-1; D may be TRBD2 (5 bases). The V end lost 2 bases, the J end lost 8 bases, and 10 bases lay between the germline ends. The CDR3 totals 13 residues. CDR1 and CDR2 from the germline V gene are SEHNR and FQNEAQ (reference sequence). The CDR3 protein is CASSLPGLDEQFF. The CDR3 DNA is TGTGCCAGCAGCTTACCCGGACTTGATGAGCAGTTCTTC.

Here the CDR3 DNA reads TGCGCCAGCAGCTTGGGACGGGGAAGAGACATTCAGTACTTC. This codes for CASSLGRGRDIQYF. The gene calls are TRBV5-1 and TRBJ2-4, with D perhaps matching TRBD2 (5 bases). Trimming took 0 bases from V and 8 from J, leaving 12 bases between them. The CDR3 has 14 amino acids. Germline CDR1 reads SGHRS; CDR2 reads YFSETQ.